This T cell receptor beta chain was documented in a study of CD8+ T cells in alopecia areata. Notes on the study in general: With just one nonresponder, it is still uncertain whether baseline CD8+ expansion relates to response.

Germline loops: CDR1 LNHNV, CDR2 YYDKDF (reference sequence). Trimming shortened V by 3 bases and J by 3 bases, and 12 bases separated the two germline ends. This CDR3 comprises 15 residues. Extraction of RNA preceded its reverse transcription into cDNA, which served as the sequencing template. Clones were sequenced by immunoSEQ multiplex PCR, and TCRdb holds only the in-frame ones, with some missing. The sample holds over 150,000 clones, 58% seen once. A word on this clone: No antigen is known for it.

The treatment was: oral pan-JAK inhibitor, 5-10 mg twice daily. In alopecia areata patients, both lesional scalp punch biopsies and peripheral blood were collected. The rearrangement links TRBV15 to TRBJ1-5, with unresolved D. This sequence originates from a human donor with alopecia areata. Sample: CD8+ T cells sorted from blood, taken at week 24, from a patient treated with tofacitinib. The CDR3 loop reads CATSSPNTPNQPQHF. CDR3 nucleotide sequence: TGTGCCACCAGCAGCCCGAATACCCCCAATCAGCCCCAGCATTTT.